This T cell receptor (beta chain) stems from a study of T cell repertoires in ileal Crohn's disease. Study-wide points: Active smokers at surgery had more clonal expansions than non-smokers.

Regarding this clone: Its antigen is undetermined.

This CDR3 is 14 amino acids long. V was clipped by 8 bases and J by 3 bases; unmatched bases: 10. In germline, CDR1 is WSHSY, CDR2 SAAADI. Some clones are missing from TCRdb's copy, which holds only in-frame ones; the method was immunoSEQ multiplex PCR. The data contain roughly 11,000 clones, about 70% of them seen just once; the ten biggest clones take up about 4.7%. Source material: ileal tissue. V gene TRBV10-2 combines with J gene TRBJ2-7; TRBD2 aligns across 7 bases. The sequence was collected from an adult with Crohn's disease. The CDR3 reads CASGKAGEIYEQYF. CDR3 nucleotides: TGCGCCAGCGGGAAGGCGGGGGAAATCTACGAGCAGTACTTC.